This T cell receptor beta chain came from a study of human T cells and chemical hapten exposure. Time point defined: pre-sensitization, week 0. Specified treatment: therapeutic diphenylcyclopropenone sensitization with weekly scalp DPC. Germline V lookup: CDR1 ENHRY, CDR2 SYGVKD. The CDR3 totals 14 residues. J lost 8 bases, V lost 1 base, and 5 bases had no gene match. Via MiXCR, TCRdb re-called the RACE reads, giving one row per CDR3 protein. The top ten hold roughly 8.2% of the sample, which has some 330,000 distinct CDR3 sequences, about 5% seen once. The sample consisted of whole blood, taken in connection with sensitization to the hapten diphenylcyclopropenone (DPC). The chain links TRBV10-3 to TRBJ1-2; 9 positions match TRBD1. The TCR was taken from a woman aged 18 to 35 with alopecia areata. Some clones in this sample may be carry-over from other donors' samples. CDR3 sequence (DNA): TGTGCCATCAGTGAGTGGACAGGGGAGCGGGGCTACACCTTC. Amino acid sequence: CAISEWTGERGYTF.